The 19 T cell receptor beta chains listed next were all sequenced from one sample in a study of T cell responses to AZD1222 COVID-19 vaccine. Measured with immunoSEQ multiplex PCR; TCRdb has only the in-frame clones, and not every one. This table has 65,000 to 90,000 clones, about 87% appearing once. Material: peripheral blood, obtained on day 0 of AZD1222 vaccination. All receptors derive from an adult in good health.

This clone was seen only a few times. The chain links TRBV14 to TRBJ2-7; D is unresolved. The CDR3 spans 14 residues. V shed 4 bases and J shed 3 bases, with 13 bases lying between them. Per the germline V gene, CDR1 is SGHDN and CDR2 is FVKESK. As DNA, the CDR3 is TGTGCCAGCAGCCCCAGAAATAGTCTCTACGAGCAGTACTTC. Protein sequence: CASSPRNSLYEQYF.

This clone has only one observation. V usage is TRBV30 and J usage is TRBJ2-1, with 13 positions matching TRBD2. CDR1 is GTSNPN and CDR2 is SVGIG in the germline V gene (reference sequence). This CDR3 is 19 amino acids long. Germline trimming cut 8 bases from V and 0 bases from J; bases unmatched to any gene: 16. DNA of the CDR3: TGTGCCGGTCAGGCGGGGTCGGGACTAGCGGGGCCCTCCTACAATGAGCAGTTCTTC. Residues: CAGQAGSGLAGPSYNEQFF.

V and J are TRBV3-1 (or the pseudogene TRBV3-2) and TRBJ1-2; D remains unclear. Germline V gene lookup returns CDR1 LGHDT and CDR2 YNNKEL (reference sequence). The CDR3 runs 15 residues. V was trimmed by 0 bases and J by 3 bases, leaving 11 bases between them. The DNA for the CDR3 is TGTGCCAGCAGCCAAGAAGGCAGAAACCACTATGGCTACACCTTC. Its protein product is CASSQEGRNHYGYTF.

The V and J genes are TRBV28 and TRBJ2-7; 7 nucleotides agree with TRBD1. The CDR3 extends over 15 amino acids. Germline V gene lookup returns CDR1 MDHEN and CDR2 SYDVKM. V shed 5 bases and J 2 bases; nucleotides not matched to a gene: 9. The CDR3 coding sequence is TGTGCCAGCAGTCCAACCCCCGGACAGGCCTACGAGCAGTACTTC. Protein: CASSPTPGQAYEQYF. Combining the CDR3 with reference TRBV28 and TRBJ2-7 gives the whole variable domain DVKVTQSSRYLVKRTGEKVFLECVQDMDHENMFWYRQDPGLGLRLIYFSYDVKMKEKGDIPEGYSVSREKKERFSLILESASTNQTSMYLCASSPTPGQAYEQYFGPGTRLTVT.

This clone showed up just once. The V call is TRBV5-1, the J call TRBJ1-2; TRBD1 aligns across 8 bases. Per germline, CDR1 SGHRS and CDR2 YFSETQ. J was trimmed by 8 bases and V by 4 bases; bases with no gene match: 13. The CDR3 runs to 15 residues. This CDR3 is CASSQPDRGRGGYTF. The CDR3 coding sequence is TGCGCCAGCAGCCAACCAGACAGGGGACGAGGAGGCTACACCTTC.

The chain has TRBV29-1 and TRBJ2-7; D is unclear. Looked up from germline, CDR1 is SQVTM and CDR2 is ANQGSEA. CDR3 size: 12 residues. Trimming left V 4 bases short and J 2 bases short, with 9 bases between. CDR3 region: CSVGIGPYEQYF. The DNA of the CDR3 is TGCAGCGTTGGAATAGGACCCTACGAGCAGTACTTC.

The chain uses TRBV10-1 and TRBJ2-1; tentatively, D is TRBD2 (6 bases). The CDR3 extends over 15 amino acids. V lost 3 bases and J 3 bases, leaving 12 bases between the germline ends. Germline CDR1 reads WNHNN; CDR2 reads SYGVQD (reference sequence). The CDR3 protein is CASSERQGGYNEQFF. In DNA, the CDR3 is TGCGCCAGCAGTGAACGTCAGGGAGGCTACAATGAGCAGTTCTTC.

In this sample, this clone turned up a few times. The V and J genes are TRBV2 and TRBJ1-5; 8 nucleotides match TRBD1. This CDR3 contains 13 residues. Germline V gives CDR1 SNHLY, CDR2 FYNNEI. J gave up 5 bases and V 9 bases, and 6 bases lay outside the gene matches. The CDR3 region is CASQQGEDQPQHF. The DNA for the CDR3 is TGTGCCAGTCAACAGGGGGAAGATCAGCCCCAGCATTTT.

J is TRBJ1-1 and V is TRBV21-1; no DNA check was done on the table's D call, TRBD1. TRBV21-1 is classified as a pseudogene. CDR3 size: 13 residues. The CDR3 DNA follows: TGTGCCAGCAGCAAAGTACCCAGGGGGCTAGCTTTCTTT. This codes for CASSKVPRGLAFF.

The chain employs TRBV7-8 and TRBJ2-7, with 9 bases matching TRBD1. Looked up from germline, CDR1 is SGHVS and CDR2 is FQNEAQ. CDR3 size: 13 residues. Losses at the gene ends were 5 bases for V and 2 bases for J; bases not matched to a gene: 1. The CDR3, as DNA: TGTGCCAGCAGCCGACAGGGGGCCTACGAGCAGTACTTC. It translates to CASSRQGAYEQYF.

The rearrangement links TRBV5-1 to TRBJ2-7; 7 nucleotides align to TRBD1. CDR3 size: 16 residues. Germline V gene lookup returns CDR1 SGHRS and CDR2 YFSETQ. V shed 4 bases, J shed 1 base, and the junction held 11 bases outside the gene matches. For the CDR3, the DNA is TGCGCCAGCAGCCAAGCCGACAGGGCCCAGTCCTACGAGCAGTACTTC. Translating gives CASSQADRAQSYEQYF.

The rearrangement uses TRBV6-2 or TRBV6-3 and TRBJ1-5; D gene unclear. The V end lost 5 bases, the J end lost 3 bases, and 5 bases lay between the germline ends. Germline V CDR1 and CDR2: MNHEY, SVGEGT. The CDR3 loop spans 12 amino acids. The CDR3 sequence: CASSDPNQPQHF. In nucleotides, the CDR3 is TGTGCCAGCAGTGACCCCAATCAGCCCCAGCATTTT.

CDR3 amino acids: CASRDFTSGTRNEQFF. The CDR3 DNA sequence: TGTGCCAGTAGGGACTTCACTAGCGGGACCAGAAATGAGCAGTTCTTC. This chain joins TRBV19 and TRBJ2-1, with TRBD2 matching 10 bases. Per the germline V gene, CDR1 is LNHDA and CDR2 is SQIVND (reference sequence). V lost 6 bases, J lost 7 bases, and 12 bases stayed unmatched. CDR3 length: 16 residues.

The CDR3 loop is CASSYALGPYEQYF. In DNA, the CDR3 is TGTGCCAGCAGTTACGCTCTGGGACCATACGAGCAGTACTTC. The chain employs TRBV6-5 and TRBJ2-7; D is possibly TRBD1 or TRBD2 (5 bases each). This CDR3 is 14 amino acids long. The germline V gene encodes CDR1 MNHEY and CDR2 SVGAGI. The ends were cut back, 2 bases at V and 4 bases at J, with 12 bases in the middle.

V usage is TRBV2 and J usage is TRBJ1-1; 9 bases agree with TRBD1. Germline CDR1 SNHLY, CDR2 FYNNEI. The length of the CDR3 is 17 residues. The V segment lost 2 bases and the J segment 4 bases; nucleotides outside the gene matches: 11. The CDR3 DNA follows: TGTGCCAGCAGTGAAACCTTCCCCACAGGGGGCGTCACTGAAGCTTTCTTT. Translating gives CASSETFPTGGVTEAFF.

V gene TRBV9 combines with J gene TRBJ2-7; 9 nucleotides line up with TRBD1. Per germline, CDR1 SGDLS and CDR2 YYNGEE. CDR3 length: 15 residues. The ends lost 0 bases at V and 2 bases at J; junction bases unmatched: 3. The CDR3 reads CASSVGQGVPYEQYF. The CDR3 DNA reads TGTGCCAGCAGCGTAGGACAGGGGGTCCCCTACGAGCAGTACTTC.

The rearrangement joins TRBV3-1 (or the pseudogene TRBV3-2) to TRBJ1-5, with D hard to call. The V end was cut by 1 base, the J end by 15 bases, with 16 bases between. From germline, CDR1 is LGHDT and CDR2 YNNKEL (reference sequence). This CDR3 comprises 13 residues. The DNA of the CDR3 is TGTGCCAGCAGCCAAGGGATATCCGGAGGTCGGCATTTT. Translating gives CASSQGISGGRHF.

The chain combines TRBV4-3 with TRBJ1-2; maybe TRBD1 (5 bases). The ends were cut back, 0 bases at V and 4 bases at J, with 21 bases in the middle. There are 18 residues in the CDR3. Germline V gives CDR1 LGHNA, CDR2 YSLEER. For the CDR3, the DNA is TGCGCCAGCAGCCAAGAACCCCCTCGTGTTCAGGGAAGCTATGGCTACACCTTC. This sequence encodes CASSQEPPRVQGSYGYTF.

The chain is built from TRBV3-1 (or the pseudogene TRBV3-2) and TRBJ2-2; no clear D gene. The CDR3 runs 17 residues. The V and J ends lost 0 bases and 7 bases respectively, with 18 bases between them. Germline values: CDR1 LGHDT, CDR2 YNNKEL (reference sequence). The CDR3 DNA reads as TGTGCCAGCAGCCAAGATTGGGTCAGGCGGTCTCTCGGGGAGCTGTTTTTT. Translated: CASSQDWVRRSLGELFF.